These T cell receptor beta chains were read from a single sample in a study of OX40 agonist ivuxolimab in advanced cancers. Assay: immunoSEQ multiplex PCR; the TCRdb copy retains only in-frame clones and omits some. The sample lists 100,000 to 130,000 clones, around 93% seen once, with about 1.2% in the top ten. Sequencing used CD4+ or CD8+ T cells sorted from blood, obtained in a trial of the OX40 agonist ivuxolimab. The origin of the receptors is an adult with an advanced solid tumor such as melanoma, head and neck, liver or kidney cancer. CDR3s include the opening cysteine and the closing phenylalanine or tryptophan. A D gene is named only where the DNA matches it firmly. Rows give clone size only sometimes, using once, few, many, or a class for an expanded clone.

clone size	J gene	D gene	V gene	CDR3 protein	CDR3 DNA
NA	TRBJ1-6	NA	TRBV7-9	CASSPTPGNSPLHF	TGTGCCAGCAGCCCCACCCCAGGGAATTCACCCCTCCACTTT
NA	TRBJ1-2	NA	TRBV7-3	CASSFVPQRDGYTF	TGTGCCAGCAGCTTCGTACCCCAACGTGATGGCTACACCTTC
NA	TRBJ2-4	NA	TRBV11-2	CASSPRGSGEVGAKNIQYF	TGTGCCAGCAGCCCGCGGGGGTCAGGGGAGGTGGGGGCCAAAAACATTCAGTACTTC
NA	TRBJ1-4	TRBD1	TRBV5-6	CASSLGQGRREKLFF	TGTGCCAGCAGCCTCGGACAGGGAAGGCGCGAAAAACTGTTTTTT
NA	TRBJ1-1	NA	TRBV20-1	CSASPYTEAFF	TGCAGTGCTAGTCCTTACACTGAAGCTTTCTTT
NA	TRBJ2-7	TRBD1	TRBV7-8	CASSLGQGAYEQYF	TGTGCCAGCAGCTTAGGTCAGGGGGCCTACGAGCAGTACTTC
NA	TRBJ2-6	NA	TRBV30	CAWSVGTSGANVLTF	TGTGCCTGGAGTGTTGGCACCTCTGGGGCCAACGTCCTGACTTTC
NA	TRBJ2-5	NA	TRBV6-6	CASSYSETQYF	TGTGCCAGCAGTTACTCCGAGACCCAGTACTTC
NA	TRBJ2-5	NA	TRBV11-2	CASSLIRQETQYF	TGTGCCAGCAGCTTAATACGGCAAGAGACCCAGTACTTC
NA	TRBJ1-1	TRBD1	TRBV5-1	CASSLDDRVTEAFF	TGCGCCAGCAGCTTGGACGACAGGGTCACTGAAGCTTTCTTT
NA	TRBJ1-5	TRBD1	TRBV6-5	CASSYSGTGNQPQHF	TGTGCCAGCAGTTACTCCGGGACAGGCAATCAGCCCCAGCATTTT
NA	TRBJ2-2	NA	TRBV18	CASSLGQNTGELFF	TGTGCCAGCTCACTTGGACAGAACACCGGGGAGCTGTTTTTT
NA	TRBJ2-7	TRBD2	TRBV6-1	CASRRTGGYEQYF	TGTGCCAGCAGGAGAACGGGGGGCTACGAGCAGTACTTC
once	TRBJ2-7	NA	TRBV28	CASSLSRPGLGSYEQYF	TGTGCCAGCAGTTTAAGCCGTCCAGGGTTGGGATCCTACGAGCAGTACTTC
NA	TRBJ2-5	TRBD1	TRBV30	CAWAGGSQETQYF	TGTGCCTGGGCAGGGGGAAGCCAAGAGACCCAGTACTTC
few	TRBJ1-5	NA	TRBV7-2	CASSSDGPGPQHF	TGTGCCAGCAGCTCGGATGGGCCGGGGCCCCAGCATTTT
NA	TRBJ2-7	NA	TRBV28	CASSLGSFTSYEQYF	TGTGCCAGCAGTTTAGGTTCGTTCACTTCCTACGAGCAGTACTTC
NA	TRBJ2-7	NA	TRBV5-1	CASSSSVERTYEQYF	TGCGCCAGCAGTTCATCGGTGGAAAGAACCTACGAGCAGTACTTC
NA	TRBJ1-2	TRBD1	TRBV10-3	CAITFDRGSYTF	TGTGCCATCACCTTTGACAGGGGTAGCTACACCTTC
NA	TRBJ2-5	NA	TRBV15	CATSRTGEGLETQYF	TGTGCCACCAGCAGAACAGGGGAGGGTTTGGAGACCCAGTACTTC
NA	TRBJ2-2	TRBD1	TRBV5-4	CASSTRTGANTGELFF	TGTGCCAGCAGCACAAGGACAGGGGCGAACACCGGGGAGCTGTTTTTT
NA	TRBJ1-5	NA	TRBV30	CAWSVLGSGGPQHF	TGTGCCTGGAGTGTACTTGGCAGCGGCGGGCCCCAGCATTTT
NA	TRBJ2-7	TRBD1	TRBV7-9	CASSLEIGQGPSYEQYF	TGTGCCAGCAGCTTAGAGATCGGACAGGGACCATCCTACGAGCAGTACTTC
NA	TRBJ1-1	NA	TRBV30	CAWRVQGRRSLNTEAFF	TGTGCCTGGAGGGTGCAGGGACGGAGAAGTTTGAACACTGAAGCTTTCTTT
NA	TRBJ2-2	NA	TRBV2	CARSTGGLYTGELFF	TGTGCCAGGTCGACGGGGGGCCTTTACACCGGGGAGCTGTTTTTT
NA	TRBJ2-1	NA	TRBV12-5	CASGLPTFDEQFF	TGTGCTAGTGGTTTGCCGACATTCGATGAGCAGTTCTTC
once	TRBJ2-7	TRBD2	TRBV27	CASSLSPAGVIEQYF	TGTGCCAGCAGTTTATCGCCGGCGGGAGTTATCGAGCAGTACTTC
NA	TRBJ1-1	NA	TRBV9	CASSDQGPLNTEAFF	TGTGCCAGCAGCGACCAGGGACCTCTGAACACTGAAGCTTTCTTT
once	TRBJ1-1	NA	TRBV25-1	CASSEYGLEAFF	TGTGCCAGCAGTGAATATGGGTTGGAAGCTTTCTTT
NA	TRBJ1-2	NA	TRBV28	CASSPGWYGYTF	TGTGCCAGCAGCCCCGGGTGGTATGGCTACACCTTC
NA	TRBJ1-2	NA	TRBV28	CASSFGGYTF	TGTGCCAGCAGTTTTGGTGGCTACACCTTC
few	TRBJ2-3	TRBD1	TRBV4-3	CASSHNYLPPGQSGHFTDTQYF	TGCGCCAGCAGCCATAACTACCTCCCCCCGGGACAGTCGGGACATTTTACAGATACGCAGTATTTT